The 30 T cell receptor beta chains below were found in one sample sequenced in a study of blood T cells in healthy people across ages. Together with a sample-barcoded 5' primer, a J-beta primer mix was included in a second PCR lasting roughly 6 to 12 cycles. Each CDR3 protein is one row after TCRdb ran MiXCR on the 5' RACE reads. The table shows 1.5 million to 2 million distinct CDR3 sequences, with 28% occurring only once. The sequenced sample consisted of blood. These receptors originate from a woman aged 30 to 39 in good health.

A note on this clonotype: One base away lies a much larger clone, so this may be a sequencing read error. The chain carries TRBV29-1 and TRBJ2-1, with TRBD2 identical over 7 bases. Germline V gene data show CDR1 as SQVTM and CDR2 as ANQGSEA. The CDR3 spans 14 residues. CDR3 sequence reads: CSIEGGSDYNEQFF. Written as DNA, the CDR3 is TGCAGCATTGAAGGCGGGAGCGACTACAATGAGCAGTTCTTC.

The chain combines TRBV7-2 with TRBJ1-2; 7 bases are a match to TRBD1. After removal of 5 bases from V and 3 bases from J, the junction contained 6 bases not matched to a gene. Germline CDR1 and CDR2: SGHTA and FQGNSA. This CDR3 has 14 amino acids. The CDR3 is CASSEAGGDYGYTF. CDR3 nucleotides: TGTGCCAGCAGCGAGGCAGGGGGTGACTATGGCTACACCTTC.

This clonotype was found a few times. The CDR3: CSATPYAIGRNEQFF. As DNA, the CDR3 is TGCAGTGCAACACCGTACGCTATCGGGAGGAATGAGCAGTTCTTC. The V call is TRBV20-1, the J call TRBJ2-1; 7 bases map to TRBD2. CDR1 is DFQATT, CDR2 SNEGSKA, per germline (reference sequence). The CDR3 is 15 amino acids. The V segment lost 6 bases and the J segment 7 bases; nucleotides outside the gene matches: 15.

There are a few counts of this clonotype. This chain joins TRBV6-6 and TRBJ2-3; 7 bases map to TRBD2. Germline CDR1 MNHNY, CDR2 SVGAGI (reference sequence). Trimming at V came to 0 bases and at J to 5 bases, leaving 5 bases not matched to a gene. The CDR3 extends over 15 amino acids. This CDR3 reads CASSYSSGRRDTQYF. CDR3 coding DNA: TGTGCCAGCAGTTACTCGTCCGGGAGGCGAGATACGCAGTATTTT.

This clonotype was seen only a few times. The rearrangement links TRBV4-1 to TRBJ2-3; D call uncertain. The CDR3 is made up of 16 amino acids. From germline, CDR1 is MGHRA and CDR2 YSYEKL. V lost 2 bases, J lost 3 bases, and 15 bases lay in between. Here the CDR3 DNA reads TGCGCCAGCAGCCAACCGATAGCATACAAAACAGATACGCAGTATTTT. Encoded protein: CASSQPIAYKTDTQYF.

This clonotype was observed at least ten times. The chain's CDR3 is CASSLGVSDIQYF. The CDR3 DNA reads as TGTGCCAGCAGCTTAGGAGTCAGCGACATTCAGTACTTC. The V gene is TRBV7-2, the J gene TRBJ2-4; no definite D call. The CDR3 runs 13 residues. Germline V lookup: CDR1 SGHTA, CDR2 FQGNSA. V lost 1 base and J lost 8, with 9 bases in between.

The chain is built from TRBV20-1 and TRBJ1-4; a weak D match, TRBD1 (5 bases). This CDR3 is 13 amino acids long. V was cut by 6 bases and J by 1 base, with 9 bases left in between. Germline V gives CDR1 DFQATT, CDR2 SNEGSKA (reference sequence). As DNA, the CDR3 is TGCAGTGCCCCGGGGGGAACTAATGAAAAACTGTTTTTT. This codes for CSAPGGTNEKLFF.

This clonotype was seen more than once but under ten times. This chain uses TRBV12-3 or TRBV12-4 with TRBJ2-3; D gene ambiguous. This CDR3 is built from 16 residues. V was trimmed by 7 bases and J by 3 bases, leaving 20 bases between them. The CDR3 DNA sequence: TGTGCCAGCACCATCCCGACGGCGATGCAAACAGATACGCAGTATTTT. Translation gives CASTIPTAMQTDTQYF.

This clonotype appeared a few times. J is TRBJ2-1 and V is TRBV7-2, with D hard to call. The CDR3 spans 15 residues. The germline V gene encodes CDR1 SGHTA and CDR2 FQGNSA. Between the trimmed V and J ends, which lost 4 bases and 1 base, there was a span of 11 bases. This CDR3 reads CASSSEPQSYNEQFF. The CDR3 DNA is TGTGCCAGCAGCTCCGAGCCACAGTCCTACAATGAGCAGTTCTTC.

Note on this clonotype: One end of the junction does not line up with germline, which may come from a read error. The genes are TRBV5-1 and TRBJ2-7; D tentatively fits TRBD1 or TRBD2 (5 bases each). There are 15 residues in the CDR3. The germline V gene encodes CDR1 SGHRS and CDR2 YFSETQ. CDR3 protein: CASSLGDVGTYEQYF. The CDR3 bases are TGCGCCAGCAGTTTGGGGGACGTGGGAACCTACGAGCAGTACTTC.

In this sample, this clonotype turned up a few times. The chain carries TRBV2 and TRBJ1-2; D is ambiguous. With 0 bases removed from V and 5 bases from J, the gap between germline ends came to 7 bases. This CDR3 has 13 amino acids. The V gene's germline CDR1 is SNHLY and CDR2 FYNNEI. The CDR3 nucleotides are TGTGCCAGCAGTGAAGCAACAGCGTATGGCTACACCTTC. This codes for CASSEATAYGYTF.

The chain recombines TRBV7-9 with TRBJ1-4; TRBD1 matches 7 bases. This CDR3 is built from 14 residues. V lost 7 bases to trimming and J lost 8 bases; unmatched junction nucleotides: 10. Germline assignment: CDR1 SEHNR and CDR2 FQNEAQ (reference sequence). The CDR3 region is CASNTGTVAEKLFF. The CDR3 bases are TGTGCCAGCAACACCGGGACAGTAGCCGAAAAACTGTTTTTT.

CDR3 residues: CASRGQTFHEQFF. CDR3 sequence (DNA): TGTGCCAGCAGGGGACAGACCTTTCATGAGCAGTTCTTC. V and J are TRBV2 and TRBJ2-1; 7 bases agree with TRBD1. Germline CDR1 and CDR2: SNHLY and FYNNEI. This CDR3 has 13 residues. V was clipped by 6 bases and J by 8 bases; unmatched bases: 7.

This clonotype was detected ten times or more. This chain uses TRBV5-1 with TRBJ2-3, with D perhaps matching TRBD2 (5 bases). The CDR3 runs 14 residues. Between the trimmed V and J ends, which lost 7 bases and 7 bases, there was a span of 19 bases. CDR1 is SGHRS and CDR2 is YFSETQ in the germline V gene. The chain's CDR3 is CASGPRDLGNTQYF. The CDR3 DNA sequence: TGCGCCAGCGGTCCCCGGGATCTAGGGAATACGCAGTATTTT.

This rearrangement joins TRBV6-1 to TRBJ2-7, with a tentative D call TRBD2 (7 bases). Germline CDR1 is MNHNS and CDR2 is SASEGT. The length of the CDR3 is 14 residues. V lost 9 bases, J lost 7 bases, and 22 bases lay in between. The CDR3 here is CASYEGGEYNEQYF. The CDR3 DNA reads TGTGCCAGTTACGAGGGGGGGGAATACAATGAGCAGTACTTC.

This chain uses TRBV3-1 with TRBJ2-6, with D maybe TRBD2 (5 bases). Trimming left V 2 bases short and J 0 bases short, with 8 bases between. The CDR3 consists of 16 residues. Germline loops: CDR1 LGHDT, CDR2 YNNKEL (reference sequence). CDR3 DNA: TGTGCCAGCAGCCAACCCGGGGTCTCTGGGGCCAACGTCCTGACTTTC. This encodes CASSQPGVSGANVLTF.

There are a few counts of this clonotype. The chain uses TRBV7-2 and TRBJ1-2, with D perhaps matching TRBD1 (5 bases). The V and J ends lost 7 bases and 7 bases respectively, with 22 bases between them. The CDR3 is 15 amino acids. CDR1 is SGHTA and CDR2 is FQGNSA in the germline V gene. Here the CDR3 DNA reads TGTGCCAGCACCTCTAGGGTATGGCAGGGTGGTGGCTACACCTTC. This codes for CASTSRVWQGGGYTF. Complete variable domain (other parts from reference TRBV7-2 and TRBJ1-2): GAGVSQSPSNKVTEKGKDVELRCDPISGHTALYWYRQSLGQGLEFLIYFQGNSAPDKSGLPSDRFSAERTGGSVSTLTIQRTQQEDSAVYLCASTSRVWQGGGYTFGSGTRLTVV.

This clonotype appeared many times. The rearrangement links TRBV20-1 to TRBJ2-1; D not resolved. Trimming left V 3 bases short and J 8 bases short, with 5 bases between. Looked up from germline, CDR1 is DFQATT and CDR2 is SNEGSKA (reference sequence). The CDR3 is 10 amino acids. Here the CDR3 reads CSASHHEQFF. The CDR3 DNA reads as TGCAGTGCTAGTCATCATGAGCAGTTCTTC.

Turning to this clonotype: Because the CDR3 is missing its conserved closing phenylalanine or tryptophan, this is likely a read error. V is TRBV12-3 or TRBV12-4 and J is TRBJ2-6, with D perhaps TRBD1 or TRBD2 (5 bases each). The CDR3 is made up of 16 amino acids. Trimming cost V 1 base and J 1 base, with 8 bases left between them. Written as DNA, the CDR3 is TGTGCCAGCAGTTTAGGAGGGGCGTCTGGGGCCAACGTCCTGACTGTC. As protein: CASSLGGASGANVLTV.

This clonotype was seen more than once but under ten times. The chain links TRBV4-2 to TRBJ2-3, with a tentative D call TRBD2 (6 bases). Germline values: CDR1 LGHNA, CDR2 YNFKEQ. V was trimmed by 0 bases and J by 5 bases, leaving 15 bases between them. There are 16 residues in the CDR3. As DNA, the CDR3 is TGTGCCAGCAGCCAAGAGGCGCGGGGTTGGATAGATACGCAGTATTTT. It specifies CASSQEARGWIDTQYF.

Note on this clonotype: One end of the junction is discordant with germline, which a read error may explain. The V and J genes are TRBV9 and TRBJ2-1; perhaps TRBD2 as D (5 bases). Per the germline V gene, CDR1 is SGDLS and CDR2 is YYNGEE. The CDR3 length is 17 residues. This CDR3 is CAGSVTVSGNDYNEQFF. The CDR3 DNA sequence: TGTGCCGGCAGCGTTACTGTTTCCGGGAACGACTACAATGAGCAGTTCTTC.

The chain uses TRBV20-1 and TRBJ1-2; 9 bases match TRBD1. This CDR3 spans 15 amino acids. Germline V gives CDR1 DFQATT, CDR2 SNEGSKA (reference sequence). After removal of 2 bases from V and 1 base from J, the junction contained 5 bases not matched to a gene. This CDR3 is CSARTGGSFNYGYTF. As DNA, the CDR3 is TGCAGTGCTAGAACAGGGGGCTCATTTAACTATGGCTACACCTTC.

V usage is TRBV7-3 and J usage is TRBJ2-3; the D gene is possibly TRBD2 (5 bases). The CDR3 runs to 15 residues. Trimming removed 0 bases at V and 3 bases at J, with 10 bases between. Germline CDR1 and CDR2: SGHTA and FQGTGA. The CDR3 protein is CASSLTAVRTDTQYF. In DNA form, the CDR3 reads TGTGCCAGCAGCTTAACAGCGGTTAGGACAGATACGCAGTATTTT.

This rearrangement joins TRBV5-1 to TRBJ2-3; possibly TRBD2 for D (6 bases). V gave up 4 bases and J gave up 1 base, with 13 bases separating them. The CDR3 contains 15 residues. Germline V lookup: CDR1 SGHRS, CDR2 YFSETQ. CDR3 region: CASSLTASGTDTQYF. CDR3 DNA sequence: TGCGCCAGCAGCCTAACGGCTAGCGGCACAGATACGCAGTATTTT.

As concerns this clonotype: A read error may be the cause here, since a much bigger clone is one base away. The chain recombines TRBV2 with TRBJ1-2; a weak D match, TRBD1 (6 bases). V lost 6 bases to trimming and J lost 2 bases, with 13 bases between them. The length of the CDR3 is 14 residues. In germline, CDR1 is SNHLY, CDR2 FYNNEI. For the CDR3, the DNA is TGTGCCAGCAGGGTGGGGGGGCCGAACTATGGCTACACCTTC. This gives the protein CASRVGGPNYGYTF.

A single count supports this clonotype. The chain combines TRBV2 with TRBJ2-2; no reliable D call. This CDR3 is built from 15 residues. Per germline, CDR1 SNHLY and CDR2 FYNNEI. Trimming removed 5 bases from V and 4 bases from J, with 14 bases in between. CDR3 nucleotides: TGTGCCAGCAGTTACACCGGGCCCGTCACCGGGGAGCTGTTTTTT. Translated, it gives CASSYTGPVTGELFF.

This clonotype has only a few counts. The chain joins TRBV7-3 to TRBJ2-2; D is uncertain. The CDR3 runs to 16 residues. Trimming stripped 5 bases from V and 5 bases from J, with 18 bases between. The germline V gene encodes CDR1 SGHTA and CDR2 FQGTGA. The CDR3 bases are TGTGCCAGCAGCCCTGGGATCGGCAGTAAGACCGGGGAGCTGTTTTTT. Protein: CASSPGIGSKTGELFF.

The chain recombines TRBV7-7 with TRBJ2-7, with 7 bases matching TRBD2. Germline trimming cut 4 bases from V and 2 bases from J; bases unmatched to any gene: 14. The CDR3 totals 17 residues. The germline V gene encodes CDR1 SSHAT and CDR2 FNYEAQ (reference sequence). The CDR3 DNA sequence: TGTGCCAGCAGCTCGCATCTTAAGCGGGGAAAGACCTACGAGCAGTACTTC. Protein sequence: CASSSHLKRGKTYEQYF. Variable domain in full (rest from reference TRBV7-7 and TRBJ2-7): GAGVSQSPRYKVTKRGQDVTLRCDPISSHATLYWYQQALGQGPEFLTYFNYEAQPDKSGLPSDRFSAERPEGSISTLTIQRTEQRDSAMYRCASSSHLKRGKTYEQYFGPGTRLTVT.

The V call is TRBV10-3, the J call TRBJ2-4; 7 positions match TRBD2. The CDR3 totals 12 residues. The V gene end was trimmed by 8 bases and the J gene end by 13 bases; junction bases not matched to a gene: 11. The germline V gene has CDR1 ENHRY and CDR2 SYGVKD. CDR3 residues: CAIWEGKNEQYF. CDR3 sequence (DNA): TGTGCCATCTGGGAGGGAAAAAATGAGCAGTACTTC.

On this clonotype itself: Sequence at one end of the junction differs from germline and may be a read error. The chain carries TRBV11-2 and TRBJ2-1; D might be TRBD1 or TRBD2, each matching 5 bases. The germline V gene has CDR1 SGHAT and CDR2 FQNNGV. The CDR3 totals 15 residues. CDR3 sequence reads: CASSPGTETYSEQFF. As DNA, the CDR3 is TGTGCCAGCAGCCCCGGGACGGAGACTTACAGTGAGCAGTTCTTC.